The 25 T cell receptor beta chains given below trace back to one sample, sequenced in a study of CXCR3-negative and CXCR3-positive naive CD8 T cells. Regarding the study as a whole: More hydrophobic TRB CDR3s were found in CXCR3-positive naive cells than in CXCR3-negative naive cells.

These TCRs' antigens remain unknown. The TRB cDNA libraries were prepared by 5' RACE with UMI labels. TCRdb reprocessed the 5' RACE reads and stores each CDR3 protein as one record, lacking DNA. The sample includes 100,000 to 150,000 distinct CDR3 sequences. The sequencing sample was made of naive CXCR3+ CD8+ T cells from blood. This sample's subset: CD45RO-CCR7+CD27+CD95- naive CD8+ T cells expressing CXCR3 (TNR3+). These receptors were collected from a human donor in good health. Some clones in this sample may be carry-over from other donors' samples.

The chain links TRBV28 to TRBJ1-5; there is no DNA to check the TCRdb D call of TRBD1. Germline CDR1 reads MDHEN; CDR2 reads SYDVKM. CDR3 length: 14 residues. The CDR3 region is CASSFRGGYQPQHF.

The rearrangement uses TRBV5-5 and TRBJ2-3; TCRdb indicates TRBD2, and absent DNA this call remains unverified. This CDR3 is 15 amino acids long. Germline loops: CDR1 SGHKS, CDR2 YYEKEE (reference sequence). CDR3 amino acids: CASSLATLSTDTQYF.

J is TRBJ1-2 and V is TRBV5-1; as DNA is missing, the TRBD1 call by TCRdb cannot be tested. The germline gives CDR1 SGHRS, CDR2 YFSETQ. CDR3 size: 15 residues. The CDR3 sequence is CASSRYQQGEYGYTF.

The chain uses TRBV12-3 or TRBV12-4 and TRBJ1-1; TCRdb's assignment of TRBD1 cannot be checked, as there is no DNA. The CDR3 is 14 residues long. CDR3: CASSPQGAQLEAFF.

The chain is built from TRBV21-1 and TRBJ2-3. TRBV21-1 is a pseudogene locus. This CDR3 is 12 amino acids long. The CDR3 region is CASSRTALTQYF.

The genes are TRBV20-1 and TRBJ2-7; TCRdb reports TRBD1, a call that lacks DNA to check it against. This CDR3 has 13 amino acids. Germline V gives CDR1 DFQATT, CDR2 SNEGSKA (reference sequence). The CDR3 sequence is CSARDSLTYEQYF.

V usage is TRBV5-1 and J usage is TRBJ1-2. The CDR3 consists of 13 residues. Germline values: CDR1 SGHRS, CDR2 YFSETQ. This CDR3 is CASSLEGGNGYTF.

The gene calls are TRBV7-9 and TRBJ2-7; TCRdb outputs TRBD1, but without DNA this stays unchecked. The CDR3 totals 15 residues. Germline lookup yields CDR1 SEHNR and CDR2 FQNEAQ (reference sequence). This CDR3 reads CASSLEGTGDYEQYF.

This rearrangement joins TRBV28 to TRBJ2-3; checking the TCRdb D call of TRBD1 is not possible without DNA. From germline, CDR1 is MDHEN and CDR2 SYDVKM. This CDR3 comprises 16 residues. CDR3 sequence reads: CASSAQGTVLGDTQYF.

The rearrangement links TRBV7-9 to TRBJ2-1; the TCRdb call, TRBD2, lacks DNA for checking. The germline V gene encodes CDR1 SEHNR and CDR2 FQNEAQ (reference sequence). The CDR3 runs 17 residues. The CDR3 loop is CASRAPAGISSYNEQFF.

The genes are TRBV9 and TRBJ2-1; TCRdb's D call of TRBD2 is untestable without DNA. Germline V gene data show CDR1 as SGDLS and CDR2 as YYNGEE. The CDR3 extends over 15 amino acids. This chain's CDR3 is CASSASGGGHNEQFF. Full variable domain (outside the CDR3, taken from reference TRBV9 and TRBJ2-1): DSGVTQTPKHLITATGQRVTLRCSPRSGDLSVYWYQQSLDQGLQFLIQYYNGEERAKGNILERFSAQQFPDLHSELNLSSLELGDSALYFCASSASGGGHNEQFFGPGTRLTVL.

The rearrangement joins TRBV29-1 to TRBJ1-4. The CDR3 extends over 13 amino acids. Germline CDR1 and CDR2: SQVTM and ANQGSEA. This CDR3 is CSVFGATNEKLFF.

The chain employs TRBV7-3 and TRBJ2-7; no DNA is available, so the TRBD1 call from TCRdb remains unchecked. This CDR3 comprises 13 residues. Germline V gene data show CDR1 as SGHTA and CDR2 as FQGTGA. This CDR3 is CASSTGQGYEQYF.

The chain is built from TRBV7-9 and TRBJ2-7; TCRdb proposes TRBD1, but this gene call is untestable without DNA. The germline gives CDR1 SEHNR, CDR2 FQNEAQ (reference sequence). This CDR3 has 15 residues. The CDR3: CASILGQGVKNEQYF.

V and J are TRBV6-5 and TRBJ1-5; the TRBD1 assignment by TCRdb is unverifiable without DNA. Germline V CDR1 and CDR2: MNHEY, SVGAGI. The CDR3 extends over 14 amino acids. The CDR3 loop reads CASSYSVTGGPQHF.

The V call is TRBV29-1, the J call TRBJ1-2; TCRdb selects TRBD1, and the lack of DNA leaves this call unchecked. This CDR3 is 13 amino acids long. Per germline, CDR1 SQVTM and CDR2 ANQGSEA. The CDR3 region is CSVEPDGTGRDTF.

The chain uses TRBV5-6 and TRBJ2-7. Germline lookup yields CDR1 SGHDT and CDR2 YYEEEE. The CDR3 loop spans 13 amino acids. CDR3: CASSGVSSYEQYF.

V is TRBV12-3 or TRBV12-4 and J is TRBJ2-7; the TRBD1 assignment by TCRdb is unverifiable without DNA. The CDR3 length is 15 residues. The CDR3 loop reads CASSSETGRFYEQYF.

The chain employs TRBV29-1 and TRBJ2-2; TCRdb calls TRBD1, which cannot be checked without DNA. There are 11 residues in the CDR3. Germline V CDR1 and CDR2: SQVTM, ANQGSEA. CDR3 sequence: CSAGGAGELFF.

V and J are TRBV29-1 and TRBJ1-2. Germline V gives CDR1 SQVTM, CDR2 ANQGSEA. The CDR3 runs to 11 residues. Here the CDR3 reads CSVEVLYGYTF.

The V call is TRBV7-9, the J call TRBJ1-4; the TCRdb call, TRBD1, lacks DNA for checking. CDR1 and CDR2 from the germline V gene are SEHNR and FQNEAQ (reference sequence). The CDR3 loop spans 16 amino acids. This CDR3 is CASSVGQFATNEKLFF.

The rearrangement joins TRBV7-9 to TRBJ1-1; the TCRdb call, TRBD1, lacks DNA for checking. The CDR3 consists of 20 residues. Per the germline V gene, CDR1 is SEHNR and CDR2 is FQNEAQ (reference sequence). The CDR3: CASSLANVVGQGAPNTEAFF.

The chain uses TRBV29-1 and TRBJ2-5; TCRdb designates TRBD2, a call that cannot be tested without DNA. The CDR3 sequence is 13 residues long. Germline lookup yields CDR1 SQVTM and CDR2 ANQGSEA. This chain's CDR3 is CSVERAGRETQYF.

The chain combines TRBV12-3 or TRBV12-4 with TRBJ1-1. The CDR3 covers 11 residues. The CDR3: CASSSDTEAFF.

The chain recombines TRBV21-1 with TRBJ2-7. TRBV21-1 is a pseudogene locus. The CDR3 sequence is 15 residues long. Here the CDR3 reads CASSNYFRGFYEQYF.